Below are 18 T cell receptor beta chains sequenced from a single sample in a study of early T cells in non-severe SARS-CoV-2 infection. TCRdb re-called the 5' RACE reads with MiXCR, one entry per CDR3 protein. There are tens of thousands of distinct CDR3 sequences in the sample; roughly 10% occur only once, and 5.7% lies in the top ten. Sequencing used whole blood, obtained at baseline. The receptors shown here come from an adult who was a healthcare worker with PCR-confirmed SARS-CoV-2 infection or an uninfected control (not recorded which).

The table lists this clonotype with many counts. The V and J genes are TRBV19 and TRBJ2-5; no clear D gene. Germline CDR1 reads LNHDA; CDR2 reads SQIVND (reference sequence). The length of the CDR3 is 16 residues. With 2 bases removed from V and 4 bases from J, the gap between germline ends came to 17 bases. The CDR3 DNA reads as TGTGCCAGTAGTATAATTTTAGCTGGGTTCCGAGAGACCCAGTACTTC. The encoded protein is CASSIILAGFRETQYF.

This clonotype appeared many times. The CDR3 sequence is CATRGTAGNEQFF. The CDR3 DNA follows: TGTGCCACCAGGGGGACAGCGGGCAATGAGCAGTTCTTC. This rearrangement joins TRBV24-1 to TRBJ2-1, with D tentatively TRBD1 (7 bases). The V and J ends lost 7 bases and 6 bases respectively, with 12 bases between them. The CDR3 spans 13 residues. Germline-derived CDR1 and CDR2 are KGHDR and SFDVKD.

The rearrangement uses TRBV6-2 or TRBV6-3 and TRBJ2-7, with D tentatively TRBD2 (5 bases). Trimming pared 2 bases from V and 6 bases from J, leaving 11 bases between. CDR1 and CDR2 (germline): MNHEY, SVGEGT. This CDR3 has 13 amino acids. The CDR3 sequence: CASSYPRGAEQYF. CDR3 bases: TGTGCCAGCAGTTACCCTCGGGGAGCCGAGCAGTACTTC.

This clonotype has a handful of counts. V and J are TRBV18 and TRBJ2-1, with TRBD1 identical over 8 bases. V trimming: 3 bases; J trimming: 6 bases; junction bases outside the gene matches: 10. The germline CDR1 and CDR2 sequences are KGHSH and LQKENI. This CDR3 is built from 16 residues. Written as DNA, the CDR3 is TGTGCCAGCTCACCTACGACAGGGGTAATTTTCAATGAGCAGTTCTTC. The encoded protein is CASSPTTGVIFNEQFF.

This clonotype appeared many times. This chain connects TRBV5-1 to TRBJ2-3, with 11 positions matching TRBD2. V trimming: 3 bases; J trimming: 5 bases; junction bases outside the gene matches: 2. The CDR3 runs to 14 residues. Germline values: CDR1 SGHRS, CDR2 YFSETQ. CDR3: CASSSGTSGDTQYF. The CDR3 DNA sequence: TGCGCCAGCAGCTCCGGGACTAGCGGAGATACGCAGTATTTT.

This rearrangement joins TRBV20-1 to TRBJ2-7, with 9 positions matching TRBD1. Trimming removed 5 bases from V and 6 bases from J; junction bases left unmatched: 8. CDR3 size: 13 residues. Germline assignment: CDR1 DFQATT and CDR2 SNEGSKA (reference sequence). CDR3 bases: TGCAGTGCTTCCGGGACAGGGAACGGCGAGCAGTACTTC. Its translation: CSASGTGNGEQYF.

The V call is TRBV20-1, the J call TRBJ2-3; TRBD2 aligns across 7 bases. J gave up 0 bases and V 1 base, and 4 bases lay outside the gene matches. The V gene's germline CDR1 is DFQATT and CDR2 SNEGSKA (reference sequence). CDR3 length: 15 residues. CDR3 DNA sequence: TGCAGTGCTAGAGGGGCTAGCGGTAGCACAGATACGCAGTATTTT. It translates to CSARGASGSTDTQYF.

This clonotype was seen repeatedly, ten times or more. The chain links TRBV10-3 to TRBJ2-5, with D perhaps matching TRBD1 or TRBD2 (5 bases each). The CDR3 sequence is 16 residues long. Trimming removed 0 bases from V and 7 bases from J, with 18 bases in between. CDR1 is ENHRY and CDR2 is SYGVKD in the germline V gene. This chain's CDR3 is CAISESHYGGPRTQYF. The CDR3 nucleotides are TGTGCCATCAGTGAGTCGCATTATGGGGGACCCAGGACCCAGTACTTC.

This clonotype was seen many times. This rearrangement joins TRBV27 to TRBJ1-5; the D is unclear. The ends were cut back, 4 bases at V and 6 bases at J, with 16 bases in the middle. CDR1 is MNHEY, CDR2 SMNVEV, per germline (reference sequence). The CDR3 is 15 residues long. The CDR3 DNA is TGTGCCAGCAGTTCAACATATAGGTCCGGTCAGCCCCAGCATTTT. Encoded protein: CASSSTYRSGQPQHF.

This clonotype was seen at least ten times. The chain has TRBV29-1 and TRBJ1-1; TRBD1 is a possible D gene (5 bases). Per the germline V gene, CDR1 is SQVTM and CDR2 is ANQGSEA. This CDR3 spans 14 amino acids. V was clipped by 7 bases and J by 8 bases, with 23 bases between them. The CDR3 DNA sequence: TGCAGCGCCAACCTGGGCAGGGACCATGGGGAAGCTTTCTTT. As protein: CSANLGRDHGEAFF.

This chain uses TRBV7-9 with TRBJ2-3; D remains ambiguous. Germline CDR1 SEHNR, CDR2 FQNEAQ (reference sequence). The germline V and J ends were trimmed by 5 bases and 6 bases, with 9 bases remaining between them. The CDR3 consists of 12 residues. This CDR3 reads CASSIWMDTQYF. The CDR3 region has the DNA TGTGCCAGCAGCATCTGGATGGATACGCAGTATTTT.

J is TRBJ2-2 and V is TRBV11-2; D gene uncertain. The CDR3 length is 16 residues. Germline lookup yields CDR1 SGHAT and CDR2 FQNNGV. V gave up 4 bases and J gave up 6 bases, with 18 bases separating them. The CDR3: CASSSPYRGHPGELFF. The CDR3 DNA is TGTGCCAGCAGCTCACCTTATAGAGGTCATCCCGGGGAGCTGTTTTTT.

This clonotype has just a few counts. The gene calls are TRBV11-3 and TRBJ2-7; 7 bases map to TRBD1. V dropped 9 bases and J dropped 0; count of bases not matched to a gene: 5. Germline lookup yields CDR1 SGHNT and CDR2 YENEEA. The CDR3 has 13 amino acids. Here the CDR3 reads CASQDRNSYEQYF. In nucleotides, the CDR3 is TGTGCCAGTCAGGACAGGAACTCCTACGAGCAGTACTTC. Full variable domain (missing parts from reference TRBV11-3 and TRBJ2-7): EAGVVQSPRYKIIEKKQPVAFWCNPISGHNTLYWYLQNLGQGPELLIRYENEEAVDDSQLPKDRFSAERLKGVDSTLKIQPAELGDSAVYLCASQDRNSYEQYFGPGTRLTVT.

This clonotype has a count of ten or more. This rearrangement joins TRBV7-2 to TRBJ2-2; possible D gene TRBD1, 6 bases. The V end was cut by 7 bases, the J end by 0 bases, with 9 bases between. The CDR3 consists of 14 residues. Germline CDR1 SGHTA, CDR2 FQGNSA. The CDR3 sequence is CASTRQANTGELFF. For the CDR3, the DNA is TGTGCCAGCACAAGACAGGCGAACACCGGGGAGCTGTTTTTT.

The chain recombines TRBV6-2 or TRBV6-3 with TRBJ2-1; D is possibly TRBD2 (6 bases). Trimming removed 5 bases at V and 0 bases at J, with 11 bases between. There are 15 residues in the CDR3. The V gene's germline CDR1 is MNHEY and CDR2 SVGEGT. The CDR3 sequence: CASSPSASSYNEQFF. CDR3 nucleotides: TGTGCCAGCAGTCCTAGCGCAAGCTCCTACAATGAGCAGTTCTTC.

This clonotype was seen only a few times. The chain uses TRBV4-3 and TRBJ2-7, with TRBD2 matching 7 bases. The CDR3 runs 16 residues. The germline V gene encodes CDR1 LGHNA and CDR2 YSLEER. J lost 0 bases, V lost 4 bases, and 9 bases had no gene match. CDR3 amino acids: CASSRAVGGSSYEQYF. The CDR3 DNA follows: TGCGCCAGCAGCCGGGCGGTCGGGGGGAGCTCCTACGAGCAGTACTTC.

The DNA of the CDR3 is TGCAGCGTTGGGAGACAGGGTAGCTCCTACGAGCAGTACTTC. Translating gives CSVGRQGSSYEQYF. The chain links TRBV29-1 to TRBJ2-7; 7 bases are shared with TRBD1. This CDR3 contains 14 residues. The trim removed 4 bases at V and 0 bases at J, leaving 6 bases unmatched. CDR1 is SQVTM and CDR2 is ANQGSEA in the germline V gene.

In this sample, this clonotype turned up many times. This chain uses TRBV6-6 with TRBJ2-3; no definite D call. Germline V gene data show CDR1 as MNHNY and CDR2 as SVGAGI (reference sequence). Trimming shortened V by 7 bases and J by 1 base, and 9 bases separated the two germline ends. The CDR3 sequence is 13 residues long. CDR3: CASTLPGTDTQYF. The CDR3 DNA reads as TGTGCCAGCACCCTGCCGGGCACAGATACGCAGTATTTT.